This TCR beta chain was retrieved from a study of metastatic and nonmetastatic thyroid tumors. About the study: Repertoires from blood and tumor or nodule tissue of malignant and benign thyroid patients were compared.

On this clone: The target antigen is unknown.

V gave up 8 bases and J gave up 0 bases, with 10 bases separating them. The CDR3 runs 13 residues. The germline CDR1 and CDR2 sequences are MDHEN and SYDVKM. Nobody among the patients had been given any treatment before thyroid surgery. General study points: Benign nodules were reported to have significantly lower TCR beta diversity than malignant thyroid tumors, in blood and tumor.

Original methodology: The study built a papillary thyroid cancer distant-metastasis classifier from CDR3 differences across clinicopathological groups. Using MiXCR, TCRdb reanalyzed the PCR reads. Here the V and J calls rest on TCRdb's processing, not on the authors' analysis. The sample contains roughly 30,000 clones, about 3.9% of which appear only once. The specimen sequenced was blood. V gene TRBV28 combines with J gene TRBJ1-2; D not certain. The source is a male donor with papillary thyroid cancer or a benign thyroid nodule (not recorded which). Some clones in this sample may be carry-over from other donors' samples. CDR3 in DNA: TGTGCCAGCCACAGAAGTACTAACTATGGCTACACCTTC. Translation gives CASHRSTNYGYTF.